A selection of T cell receptor beta chains follows, all from one sample in a study of neurological immune-mediated disorders. MiXCR, run by TCRdb on the 5' RACE reads, gives a single entry per CDR3 protein. The table shows about 44,000 distinct CDR3 sequences, with around a fifth occurring only once. Sequenced sample: PBMCs. The receptors come from a man in his 60s with HTLV-1-associated myelopathy (HAM/TSP). Both conserved end residues are part of each CDR3. D genes are given only for firm matches. Clone size is given for some rows only: seen once, a few or many times, or a class if the clone is expanded.

j_call: TRBJ2-7
d_call: TRBD1
clone_size: many
v_call: TRBV5-1
cdr3_nt: TGCGCCAGCAGCGTGGGACAGGGCCTCGAGCAGTACTTC
cdr3_aa: CASSVGQGLEQYF

j_call: TRBJ1-1
d_call: TRBD1
clone_size: -
v_call: TRBV2
cdr3_nt: TGTGTCAGCGTGCGACAGGGGATGGACACAGAAGCTTTCTTT
cdr3_aa: CVSVRQGMDTEAFF

j_call: TRBJ2-1
d_call: TRBD2
clone_size: many
v_call: TRBV7-2
cdr3_nt: TGTGCCAGCAGCCGGACTAGCGGTGACAATGAGCAGTTCTTC
cdr3_aa: CASSRTSGDNEQFF

j_call: TRBJ2-1
d_call: TRBD2
clone_size: many
v_call: TRBV20-1
cdr3_nt: TGCAGTGCTAGAGGGCGGGAGGACTACAATGAGCAGTTCTTC
cdr3_aa: CSARGREDYNEQFF

j_call: TRBJ1-1
d_call: -
clone_size: many
v_call: TRBV12-3/TRBV12-4
cdr3_nt: TGTGCCAGCACCCTCGCGGGCCCGAACACTGAAGCTTTCTTT
cdr3_aa: CASTLAGPNTEAFF

j_call: TRBJ2-7
d_call: TRBD2
clone_size: many
v_call: TRBV5-1
cdr3_nt: TGCGCCAGCAGCCCCCCGTCTAGCGGGAGGATGGGCTCCTACGAGCAGTACTTC
cdr3_aa: CASSPPSSGRMGSYEQYF

j_call: TRBJ2-1
d_call: TRBD2
clone_size: many
v_call: TRBV12-3/TRBV12-4
cdr3_nt: TGTGCCAGCAGTCCCGGAGCGGGAGGGGTCTACAATGAGCAGTTCTTC
cdr3_aa: CASSPGAGGVYNEQFF

j_call: TRBJ2-1
d_call: -
clone_size: many
v_call: TRBV11-2
cdr3_nt: TGTGCCAGCAGCTTATCCAGAGGTCGTGAGCAGTTCTTC
cdr3_aa: CASSLSRGREQFF

j_call: TRBJ2-7
d_call: TRBD1
clone_size: many
v_call: TRBV20-1
cdr3_nt: TGCAGTGCTAGAGATTTAAACAGGGGAAGGAACGAGCAGTACTTC
cdr3_aa: CSARDLNRGRNEQYF

j_call: TRBJ2-1
d_call: TRBD2
clone_size: many
v_call: TRBV5-6
cdr3_nt: TGTGCCAGCAGCTGGGGACTAGCATCTACAAATGAGCAGTTCTTC
cdr3_aa: CASSWGLASTNEQFF

j_call: TRBJ1-3
d_call: -
clone_size: many
v_call: TRBV18
cdr3_nt: TGTGCCAGCTCACAAGAGACCCCTGGAAACACCATATATTTT
cdr3_aa: CASSQETPGNTIYF

j_call: TRBJ2-7
d_call: TRBD2
clone_size: -
v_call: TRBV19
cdr3_nt: TGTGCCAGTAGCCCGGGACCCCGGGAGGGCGAGCAGTACTTC
cdr3_aa: CASSPGPREGEQYF

j_call: TRBJ2-6
d_call: TRBD1
clone_size: many
v_call: TRBV5-1
cdr3_nt: TGCGCCAGCAGCACGGGGACAGGGGCTGGGGCCAACGTCCTGACTTTC
cdr3_aa: CASSTGTGAGANVLTF

j_call: TRBJ2-1
d_call: TRBD1
clone_size: few
v_call: TRBV6-1
cdr3_nt: TGTGCCAGCAGGGGACAGGGTGAGCAGTTCTTC
cdr3_aa: CASRGQGEQFF

j_call: TRBJ2-3
d_call: TRBD1
clone_size: -
v_call: TRBV10-3
cdr3_nt: TGTGCCATCAGTGCAGGACAGGGGGCAGATACGCAGTATTTT
cdr3_aa: CAISAGQGADTQYF

j_call: TRBJ2-1
d_call: TRBD2
clone_size: -
v_call: TRBV5-6
cdr3_nt: TGTGCCAGCAGCCCGACTAGCGGGAGGGAGCAGTTCTTC
cdr3_aa: CASSPTSGREQFF

j_call: TRBJ1-2
d_call: TRBD1
clone_size: many
v_call: TRBV5-5
cdr3_nt: TGTGCCAGCAGCCACGACAGGGGCCATGGCTACACCTTC
cdr3_aa: CASSHDRGHGYTF

j_call: TRBJ2-5
d_call: TRBD1
clone_size: many
v_call: TRBV29-1
cdr3_nt: TGCAGCGTTGCCCGGCTTGGACAGGGGAGGGAGACCCAGTACTTC
cdr3_aa: CSVARLGQGRETQYF

j_call: TRBJ2-1
d_call: -
clone_size: -
v_call: TRBV3-1
cdr3_nt: TGTGCCAGCAGCCAAGCTAAGGGCCCTACTGGAGGGCGCTACAATGAGCAGTTCTTC
cdr3_aa: CASSQAKGPTGGRYNEQFF

j_call: TRBJ1-6
d_call: -
clone_size: -
v_call: TRBV9
cdr3_nt: TGTGCCAGCAGCGCCGGGAGGGGATCACCCCTCCACTTT
cdr3_aa: CASSAGRGSPLHF

j_call: TRBJ2-7
d_call: -
clone_size: many
v_call: TRBV2
cdr3_nt: TGTGCCAGCAGTTACTCCTACGAGCAGTACTTC
cdr3_aa: CASSYSYEQYF

j_call: TRBJ1-6
d_call: -
clone_size: many
v_call: TRBV27
cdr3_nt: TGTGCCAGCAGTTTCCTGAGGAGCTCCTATAATTCACCCCTCCACTTT
cdr3_aa: CASSFLRSSYNSPLHF

j_call: TRBJ1-5
d_call: -
clone_size: many
v_call: TRBV28
cdr3_nt: TGTGCCAGCAATTCAGGGGACCAGCCCCAGCATTTT
cdr3_aa: CASNSGDQPQHF

j_call: TRBJ1-2
d_call: TRBD1
clone_size: many
v_call: TRBV3-1
cdr3_nt: TGTGCCAGCAGCCAAGGGGGACAGGGGATCCCTACGTATGGCTACACCTTC
cdr3_aa: CASSQGGQGIPTYGYTF

j_call: TRBJ2-7
d_call: TRBD2
clone_size: many
v_call: TRBV6-6
cdr3_nt: TGTGCCAGCAGTGTACGACTAGCGGAGACCTCCTACGAGCAGTACTTC
cdr3_aa: CASSVRLAETSYEQYF